The 26 T cell receptor beta chains listed next were all sequenced from one sample in a study of blood T cell repertoires in COVID-19. Profiled with immunoSEQ multiplex PCR; TCRdb holds only in-frame clones, not every one. The sample lists approximately 410,000 clones, just over 85% seen once, with roughly 1.4% in the top ten. Specimen: peripheral blood. The receptors shown here come from a woman aged 25 to 39 with active or convalescent COVID-19.

The genes are TRBV6-5 and TRBJ1-3, with D maybe TRBD1 (5 bases). Germline CDR1 and CDR2: MNHEY and SVGAGI. V shed 2 bases and J shed 1 base, with 12 bases lying between them. The CDR3 spans 16 residues. The chain's CDR3 is CASSYGGLWSGNTIYF. The CDR3 nucleotides are TGTGCCAGCAGTTACGGGGGACTGTGGTCTGGAAACACCATATATTTT.

This chain connects TRBV10-1 to TRBJ1-4, with D unclear. Germline assignment: CDR1 WNHNN and CDR2 SYGVQD (reference sequence). V was clipped by 5 bases and J by 9 bases, with 16 bases between them. The CDR3 runs 14 residues. CDR3 residues: CASSPSGGEKKLFF. The CDR3, as DNA: TGCGCCAGCAGTCCGAGCGGAGGAGAGAAAAAACTGTTTTTT.

The table lists this clone with a few counts. The chain joins TRBV19 to TRBJ2-1; 16 bases line up with TRBD2. This CDR3 is built from 18 residues. The ends lost 6 bases at V and 8 bases at J; junction bases unmatched: 13. Germline CDR1 and CDR2: LNHDA and SQIVND (reference sequence). In DNA form, the CDR3 reads TGTGCCAGTAGCACGGGACTAGCGGGAGGGCCTTTGGGCGATGAGCAGTTCTTC. As protein: CASSTGLAGGPLGDEQFF.

The J gene is TRBJ1-4, the V gene TRBV30; D gene uncertain. The CDR3 runs to 16 residues. V was clipped by 2 bases and J by 5 bases, with 18 bases between them. Per the germline V gene, CDR1 is GTSNPN and CDR2 is SVGIG (reference sequence). CDR3 protein: CAWSPTRTGINEKLFF. CDR3 nucleotide sequence: TGTGCCTGGAGTCCTACTCGGACGGGAATCAATGAAAAACTGTTTTTT.

V and J are TRBV5-8 and TRBJ1-2, with a weak D call TRBD1 (5 bases). Trimming shortened V by 4 bases and J by 4 bases, and 17 bases separated the two germline ends. This CDR3 is built from 15 residues. CDR1 and CDR2 from the germline V gene are SGHTS and YDEGEE. The CDR3 loop reads CASSSQGIAPYGYTF. The DNA for the CDR3 is TGTGCCAGCAGCAGCCAGGGAATTGCTCCCTATGGCTACACCTTC.

The chain recombines TRBV28 with TRBJ2-2; 8 bases are a match to TRBD2. V dropped 6 bases and J dropped 4; count of bases not matched to a gene: 7. The CDR3 is made up of 15 amino acids. Germline CDR1 reads MDHEN; CDR2 reads SYDVKM. The CDR3 reads CASRKAGASTGELFF. CDR3 in DNA: TGTGCCAGCAGGAAAGCGGGAGCGTCCACCGGGGAGCTGTTTTTT.

The chain links TRBV7-8 to TRBJ2-7; D gene uncertain. CDR3 length equals 12 residues. The germline gives CDR1 SGHVS, CDR2 FQNEAQ. V was clipped by 5 bases and J by 5 bases, with 10 bases between them. Here the CDR3 reads CASSQYRDEQYF. CDR3 bases: TGTGCCAGCAGCCAGTATCGGGACGAGCAGTACTTC.

The CDR3 nucleotides are TGCGCCAGCAGCCAAGCGGAGGGTTTCTTT. The encoded protein is CASSQAEGFF. The genes are TRBV4-1 and TRBJ1-1; D gene ambiguous. V dropped 1 base and J dropped 13 bases, with 7 bases sitting between them. CDR3 length: 10 residues. Germline V gives CDR1 MGHRA, CDR2 YSYEKL.

This chain links TRBV6-1 with TRBJ1-2; D is unclear. Germline values: CDR1 MNHNS, CDR2 SASEGT. Trimming shortened V by 1 base and J by 8 bases, and 11 bases separated the two germline ends. The CDR3 is 13 amino acids. CDR3 residues: CASSEEIGKGYTF. The CDR3 DNA follows: TGTGCCAGCAGTGAAGAAATCGGGAAAGGCTACACCTTC.

In its sample, this clone was seen once. This chain's CDR3 is CASRRLGNEQFF. The CDR3 nucleotides read TGTGCCAGCAGGAGGCTTGGTAATGAGCAGTTCTTC. This chain connects TRBV12-3 or TRBV12-4 to TRBJ2-1, with D hard to call. The CDR3 contains 12 residues. Trimming took 6 bases from V and 7 from J, leaving 10 bases between them.

On this clone: Other DNA variants within this sample encode the same CDR3. This chain links TRBV5-1 with TRBJ1-1, with 8 bases identical to TRBD1. Trimming removed 0 bases from V and 1 base from J; junction bases left unmatched: 2. CDR1 SGHRS and CDR2 YFSETQ come from the germline V gene. The CDR3 runs 15 residues. The CDR3 region has the DNA TGCGCCAGCAGCTTGGTTCAGGGGGCGAACACTGAAGCTTTCTTT. This translates into CASSLVQGANTEAFF.

This clone was found a few times. The chain uses TRBV25-1 and TRBJ1-3; 10 nucleotides align to TRBD1. Germline V CDR1 and CDR2: MGHDK, SYGVNS. The CDR3 consists of 15 residues. V shed 7 bases and J 4 bases; nucleotides not matched to a gene: 7. The CDR3 DNA reads as TGTGCCAGCACGGGACAGGGGACTTCCGGAAACACCATATATTTT. Translating gives CASTGQGTSGNTIYF.

The gene calls are TRBV18 and TRBJ2-3; a possible D gene is TRBD2 (5 bases). The CDR3 is 16 residues long. V gave up 5 bases and J gave up 3 bases, with 18 bases separating them. Germline V gene sequence: CDR1 KGHSH, CDR2 LQKENI. CDR3 nucleotide sequence: TGTGCCAGCTCAATAATCGTGGGAGTGATGACAGATACGCAGTATTTT. Translating it yields CASSIIVGVMTDTQYF.

The rearrangement links TRBV11-2 to TRBJ1-1, with 12 bases that match TRBD1. The CDR3 has 16 amino acids. Germline V CDR1 and CDR2: SGHAT, FQNNGV. The ends lost 6 bases at V and 4 bases at J; junction bases unmatched: 9. CDR3 bases: TGTGCCAGCAGACCAGGGACAGGGGGCGCGAGCACTGAAGCTTTCTTT. It codes for CASRPGTGGASTEAFF.

Remarks on this clone: At the DNA level, this CDR3 is encoded by other sequences in the same sample as well. This chain uses TRBV19 with TRBJ1-5, with TRBD1 identical over 8 bases. Per germline, CDR1 LNHDA and CDR2 SQIVND (reference sequence). Trimming cost V 6 bases and J 7 bases; bases outside gene matches: 11. The CDR3 runs 15 residues. CDR3 sequence: CASSQGAGGGQPQHF. CDR3 sequence (DNA): TGTGCCAGTAGCCAGGGGGCCGGTGGGGGGCAGCCCCAGCATTTT.

There are a few counts of this clone. The CDR3 DNA reads TGCGCCAGCAGCAAGACAGGACTTGAAGCTTTCTTT. This translates into CASSKTGLEAFF. V and J are TRBV5-1 and TRBJ1-1; perhaps TRBD1 as D (6 bases). The V end lost 4 bases, the J end lost 7 bases, and 11 bases lay between the germline ends. The CDR3 totals 12 residues. Per the germline V gene, CDR1 is SGHRS and CDR2 is YFSETQ. The variable domain in full, completed from reference TRBV5-1 and TRBJ1-1, reads KAGVTQTPRYLIKTRGQQVTLSCSPISGHRSVSWYQQTPGQGLQFLFEYFSETQRNKGNFPGRFSGRQFSNSRSEMNVSTLELGDSALYLCASSKTGLEAFFGQGTRLTVV.

V usage is TRBV10-1 and J usage is TRBJ2-1; TRBD2 agrees at 11 bases. The CDR3 covers 16 residues. Germline V gene lookup returns CDR1 WNHNN and CDR2 SYGVQD (reference sequence). The ends lost 2 bases at V and 10 bases at J; junction bases unmatched: 10. CDR3 region: CASSEPMASGRKEQFF. In DNA, the CDR3 is TGCGCCAGCAGTGAGCCGATGGCTAGCGGGAGGAAGGAGCAGTTCTTC.

CDR3 nucleotides: TGTGCCAGCAGCGCGAACTCAGGGGGCTCGGAGACCCAGTACTTC. This translates into CASSANSGGSETQYF. This rearrangement joins TRBV7-9 to TRBJ2-5, with TRBD1 matching 8 bases. From germline, CDR1 is SEHNR and CDR2 FQNEAQ (reference sequence). The CDR3 has 15 residues. V gave up 5 bases and J gave up 5 bases; unmatched junction bases: 10. The entire variable domain, with the rest obtained from reference TRBV7-9 and TRBJ2-5, is as follows: DTGVSQNPRHKITKRGQNVTFRCDPISEHNRLYWYRQTLGQGPEFLTYFQNEAQLEKSRLLSDRFSAERPKGSFSTLEIQRTEQGDSAMYLCASSANSGGSETQYFGPGTRLLVL.

The V and J genes are TRBV28 and TRBJ2-7, with no clear D. There are 15 residues in the CDR3. Germline V gene lookup returns CDR1 MDHEN and CDR2 SYDVKM. The V and J ends lost 3 bases and 0 bases respectively, with 12 bases between them. CDR3 nucleotides: TGTGCCAGCAGTTTTCCCGCTGCTAGCTCCTACGAGCAGTACTTC. Encoded protein: CASSFPAASSYEQYF.

The gene calls are TRBV2 and TRBJ2-3, with unresolved D. This CDR3 is built from 11 residues. Germline values: CDR1 SNHLY, CDR2 FYNNEI. V dropped 2 bases and J dropped 6 bases, with 3 bases sitting between them. For the CDR3, the DNA is TGTGCCAGCAGTGAACGGGATACGCAGTATTTT. Amino acid sequence: CASSERDTQYF.

V and J are TRBV19 and TRBJ1-5; D may be TRBD1 (5 bases). With 6 bases removed from V and 0 bases from J, the gap between germline ends came to 9 bases. The CDR3 contains 14 residues. Germline CDR1 is LNHDA and CDR2 is SQIVND (reference sequence). This chain's CDR3 is CASRTTVSNQPQHF. CDR3 DNA: TGTGCCAGTAGGACGACAGTTAGCAATCAGCCCCAGCATTTT.

This chain joins TRBV6-5 and TRBJ1-2; 10 bases fit TRBD1. Germline CDR1 and CDR2: MNHEY and SVGAGI. The ends lost 6 bases at V and 3 bases at J; junction bases unmatched: 7. The length of the CDR3 is 15 residues. CDR3 region: CASSLTTGGHYGYTF. For the CDR3, the DNA is TGTGCCAGCAGCCTGACGACAGGGGGCCACTATGGCTACACCTTC.

V is TRBV14 and J is TRBJ2-5, with D unresolved. This CDR3 comprises 16 residues. Germline CDR1 is SGHDN and CDR2 is FVKESK. Trimming removed 1 base from V and 1 base from J, with 13 bases in between. The CDR3 DNA follows: TGTGCCAGCAGCCAAGTAGATAGCTTGGTCCAAGAGACCCAGTACTTC. This translates into CASSQVDSLVQETQYF.

The chain links TRBV5-6 to TRBJ1-1; D is possibly TRBD1 (5 bases). This CDR3 is 14 amino acids long. Germline CDR1 reads SGHDT; CDR2 reads YYEEEE. V was clipped by 4 bases and J by 1 base, with 11 bases between them. The CDR3 nucleotides are TGTGCCAGCAGCCCGGGACTATCGAACACTGAAGCTTTCTTT. Its protein product is CASSPGLSNTEAFF.

This chain connects TRBV19 to TRBJ1-1; 9 positions agree with TRBD1. Germline values: CDR1 LNHDA, CDR2 SQIVND (reference sequence). Trimming removed 7 bases from V and 5 bases from J; junction bases left unmatched: 8. The CDR3 has 14 amino acids. The CDR3 DNA is TGTGCCAGTACCGAGACAGGGGGGGATACTGAAGCTTTCTTT. Translating it yields CASTETGGDTEAFF.

The table lists this clone with a count of one. V usage is TRBV19 and J usage is TRBJ1-1, with 7 positions matching TRBD1. The CDR3 totals 15 residues. Germline values: CDR1 LNHDA, CDR2 SQIVND (reference sequence). With V trimmed by 4 bases and J by 0 bases, 5 bases remained unmatched. CDR3 sequence reads: CASSSTGDMNTEAFF. The CDR3 nucleotides are TGTGCCAGTAGTAGTACAGGGGATATGAACACTGAAGCTTTCTTT.